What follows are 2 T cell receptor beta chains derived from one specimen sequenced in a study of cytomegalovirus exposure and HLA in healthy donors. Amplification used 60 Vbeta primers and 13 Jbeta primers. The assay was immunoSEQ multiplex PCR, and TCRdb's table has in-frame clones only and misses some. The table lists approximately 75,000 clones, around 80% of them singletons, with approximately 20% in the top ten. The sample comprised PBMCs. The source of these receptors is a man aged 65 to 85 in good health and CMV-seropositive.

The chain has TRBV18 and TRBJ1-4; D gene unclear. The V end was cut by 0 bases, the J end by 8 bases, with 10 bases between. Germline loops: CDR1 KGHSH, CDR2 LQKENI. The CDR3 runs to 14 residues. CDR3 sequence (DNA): TGTGCCAGCTCACCACCTGGAGAGAGAGAAAAACTGTTTTTT. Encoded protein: CASSPPGEREKLFF.

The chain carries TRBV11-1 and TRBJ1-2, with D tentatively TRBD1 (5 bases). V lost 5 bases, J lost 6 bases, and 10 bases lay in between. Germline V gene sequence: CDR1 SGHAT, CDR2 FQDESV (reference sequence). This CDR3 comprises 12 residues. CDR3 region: CASSPWGDGYTF. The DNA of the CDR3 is TGTGCCAGCAGCCCGTGGGGGGATGGCTACACCTTC.